Below, one TCR beta chain is given with its context. Source study methods: Using reference gene primer amplification, nucleated cell counts were estimated. The repertoire was sequenced with immunoSEQ multiplex PCR; TCRdb's copy has only in-frame clones and lacks some. V, J and clone size reflect that table, while D and trimming were determined from the DNA. The repertoire holds 150,000 or so clones, with about four fifths as singletons. This sample was taken from a study of blood T cell repertoires in COVID-19. Study in general: Sites across the United States, Italy and Spain contributed samples from acute and convalescent COVID-19. PBMCs, B-cell-depleted T cells, or T cells provided the cDNA or gDNA that made up the material.

Germline CDR1 and CDR2: SGHRS and YFSETQ. V shed 4 bases, J shed 1 base, and the junction held 15 bases outside the gene matches. The CDR3 has 18 residues. Sequencing was carried out using peripheral blood. This chain connects TRBV5-1 to TRBJ2-3; 7 bases are a match to TRBD2. This receptor was taken from a human donor with acute or convalescent COVID-19. The donor label of this sample is uncertain. The DNA for the CDR3 is TGCGCCAGCAGCCGCCGACTAGCCCACCTGAGGGGCACAGATACGCAGTATTTT. Its translation: CASSRRLAHLRGTDTQYF.